The 32 T cell receptor beta chains below all came from one sample that was sequenced in a study of blood T cell repertoires in COVID-19. Sequenced by immunoSEQ multiplex PCR; TCRdb stores in-frame clones only, minus some. Found here are about 23,000 clones, 88% of them singletons; the top ten hold about 20%. The source material was peripheral blood. The receptors stem from a man between 65 and 80 years old in a cohort sampled during active COVID-19.

The chain joins TRBV7-9 to TRBJ2-3, with no clear D. The CDR3 is 14 residues long. Germline V lookup: CDR1 SEHNR, CDR2 FQNEAQ (reference sequence). V dropped 0 bases and J dropped 1 base, with 5 bases sitting between them. The CDR3 loop is CASSLAARTDTQYF. CDR3 DNA sequence: TGTGCCAGCAGCTTAGCGGCCCGCACAGATACGCAGTATTTT.

This chain connects TRBV5-1 to TRBJ2-7; 7 bases align to TRBD1. CDR3 length: 15 amino acids. Unmatched junction bases numbered 10, after V lost 4 bases and J lost 3 bases. The germline V gene has CDR1 SGHRS and CDR2 YFSETQ. DNA for the CDR3: TGCGCCAGCAGCCCCTCCGGACAGGCCCTCTACGAGCAGTACTTC. This gives the protein CASSPSGQALYEQYF.

The V call is TRBV9, the J call TRBJ2-1; TRBD2 aligns across 10 bases. The CDR3 runs 16 residues. Germline V gene sequence: CDR1 SGDLS, CDR2 YYNGEE. With V trimmed by 4 bases and J by 6 bases, 10 bases remained unmatched. The CDR3, as DNA: TGTGCCAGCAGCCCCCTGAGCGGGAGGGGAGGCAATGAGCAGTTCTTC. It encodes CASSPLSGRGGNEQFF. The full variable domain, rest sourced from reference TRBV9 and TRBJ2-1, is DSGVTQTPKHLITATGQRVTLRCSPRSGDLSVYWYQQSLDQGLQFLIQYYNGEERAKGNILERFSAQQFPDLHSELNLSSLELGDSALYFCASSPLSGRGGNEQFFGPGTRLTVL.

The chain joins TRBV5-1 to TRBJ2-1; 8 positions match TRBD2. V gave up 4 bases and J gave up 3 bases; unmatched junction bases: 9. The germline CDR1 and CDR2 sequences are SGHRS and YFSETQ. The CDR3 consists of 16 residues. In DNA form, the CDR3 reads TGCGCCAGCAGCGACGTAGCGGGGACACGCTACAATGAGCAGTTCTTC. It yields the protein CASSDVAGTRYNEQFF.

V and J are TRBV7-2 and TRBJ1-1; no reliable D call. The germline V and J ends were trimmed by 5 bases and 3 bases, with 13 bases remaining between them. The length of the CDR3 is 14 residues. CDR1 SGHTA and CDR2 FQGNSA come from the germline V gene. The CDR3: CASSQRGYDTEAFF. CDR3 nucleotide sequence: TGTGCCAGCAGCCAGCGGGGATACGACACTGAAGCTTTCTTT.

The J gene is TRBJ1-1, the V gene TRBV28, with 7 bases that match TRBD1. The CDR3 loop spans 15 amino acids. The J segment lost 1 base and the V segment lost 5 bases, leaving 7 bases of the junction unmatched. Germline loops: CDR1 MDHEN, CDR2 SYDVKM. The CDR3 loop is CASSPRDRPNTEAFF. In DNA form, the CDR3 reads TGTGCCAGCAGTCCCCGGGACAGACCGAACACTGAAGCTTTCTTT.

J is TRBJ1-1 and V is TRBV6-5, with 9 nucleotides matching TRBD1. Trimming took 7 bases from V and 0 from J; bases not matched to a gene: 3. The CDR3 contains 14 residues. Per the germline V gene, CDR1 is MNHEY and CDR2 is SVGAGI. This CDR3 is CASKDRGMNTEAFF. The CDR3 bases are TGTGCCAGCAAGGACAGGGGAATGAACACTGAAGCTTTCTTT.

J is TRBJ2-1 and V is TRBV6-5; TRBD2 matches at 11 bases. The length of the CDR3 is 14 residues. The junction had 3 bases not matched to a gene; V was cut back by 7 bases and J by 4 bases. Per the germline V gene, CDR1 is MNHEY and CDR2 is SVGAGI. The CDR3 is CASILAGGYNEQFF. CDR3 DNA sequence: TGTGCCAGCATTTTAGCGGGAGGGTACAATGAGCAGTTCTTC.

This chain joins TRBV3-1 (or the pseudogene TRBV3-2) and TRBJ1-2; D not certain. The CDR3 is 15 residues long. Germline V lookup: CDR1 LGHDT, CDR2 YNNKEL (reference sequence). Trimming shortened V by 2 bases and J by 0 bases, and 10 bases separated the two germline ends. The DNA of the CDR3 is TGTGCCAGCAGCCAAATGGTAATAGCTAACTATGGCTACACCTTC. This encodes CASSQMVIANYGYTF.

The chain combines TRBV5-1 with TRBJ2-1, with D perhaps matching TRBD1 (6 bases). Germline CDR1 reads SGHRS; CDR2 reads YFSETQ. The length of the CDR3 is 13 residues. The V and J ends lost 0 bases and 8 bases respectively, with 9 bases between them. CDR3 in amino acids: CASSLAGADEQFF. DNA of the CDR3: TGCGCCAGCAGCTTGGCAGGGGCAGATGAGCAGTTCTTC.

This sequence joins TRBV5-5 and TRBJ2-3, with 8 bases that match TRBD1. The CDR3 covers 15 residues. V was clipped by 3 bases and J by 3 bases; unmatched bases: 6. Germline lookup yields CDR1 SGHKS and CDR2 YYEKEE (reference sequence). The CDR3 protein is CASSSQGARTDTQYF. In DNA, the CDR3 is TGTGCCAGCAGCTCCCAGGGGGCGCGAACAGATACGCAGTATTTT.

The chain has TRBV7-8 and TRBJ1-1; D is unresolved. This CDR3 spans 17 amino acids. Germline V gene sequence: CDR1 SGHVS, CDR2 FQNEAQ. V dropped 1 base and J dropped 4 bases, with 19 bases sitting between them. CDR3 DNA sequence: TGTGCCAGCAGCTTAGTCCTCATACCTAGTAGTGCCACTGAAGCTTTCTTT. It is translated as CASSLVLIPSSATEAFF.

V is TRBV2 and J is TRBJ2-7; D is ambiguous. The germline V and J ends were trimmed by 6 bases and 5 bases, with 14 bases remaining between them. This CDR3 spans 13 amino acids. Germline V gene sequence: CDR1 SNHLY, CDR2 FYNNEI. CDR3 sequence: CASRRRSPHEQYF. The CDR3 DNA sequence: TGTGCCAGCAGGCGGAGATCCCCTCACGAGCAGTACTTC.

J is TRBJ2-5 and V is TRBV18; possibly TRBD2 for D (5 bases). Germline CDR1 KGHSH, CDR2 LQKENI. The CDR3 has 15 residues. Trimming pared 2 bases from V and 2 bases from J, leaving 12 bases between. CDR3 nucleotide sequence: TGTGCCAGCTCACCAAGTCGAGGGCGACAAGAGACCCAGTACTTC. Its translation is CASSPSRGRQETQYF.

The chain has TRBV5-6 and TRBJ2-7; a weak D match, TRBD1 (6 bases). Trimming took off 5 bases at V and 4 bases at J, with 25 bases between the two ends. This CDR3 contains 17 residues. The germline V gene has CDR1 SGHDT and CDR2 YYEEEE. The CDR3 DNA sequence: TGTGCCAGCAGTTTTGGAACCGGGACACAAAACAAATACGAGCAGTACTTC. Translating it yields CASSFGTGTQNKYEQYF. Full variable domain (missing parts from reference TRBV5-6 and TRBJ2-7): DAGVTQSPTHLIKTRGQQVTLRCSPKSGHDTVSWYQQALGQGPQFIFQYYEEEERQRGNFPDRFSGHQFPNYSSELNVNALLLGDSALYLCASSFGTGTQNKYEQYFGPGTRLTVT.

The rearrangement joins TRBV6-5 to TRBJ2-5; 11 nucleotides align to TRBD2. The germline CDR1 and CDR2 sequences are MNHEY and SVGAGI. This CDR3 region has 16 residues. Trimming at V came to 0 bases and at J to 4 bases, leaving 4 bases not matched to a gene. CDR3: CASSYSSGRAGETQYF. The DNA of the CDR3 is TGTGCCAGCAGTTACTCTAGCGGGAGGGCCGGAGAGACCCAGTACTTC.

The rearrangement uses TRBV4-2 and TRBJ1-1, with 7 bases identical to TRBD1. The V and J ends lost 3 bases and 4 bases, in that order; junction bases with no gene match: 5. The CDR3 runs 14 residues. Germline values: CDR1 LGHNA, CDR2 YNFKEQ. CDR3 sequence reads: CASSHLYRGTEAFF. The CDR3 DNA follows: TGTGCCAGCAGCCACCTATACAGGGGCACTGAAGCTTTCTTT.

The V call is TRBV28, the J call TRBJ1-2; unclear D gene. The CDR3 consists of 12 residues. V gave up 7 bases and J gave up 1 base, with 7 bases separating them. The V gene's germline CDR1 is MDHEN and CDR2 SYDVKM. The CDR3 spells CASKKLNYGYTF. In DNA form, the CDR3 reads TGTGCCAGCAAAAAGCTTAACTATGGCTACACCTTC.

The chain employs TRBV12-3 or TRBV12-4 and TRBJ2-1; tentative D call: TRBD1 (5 bases). CDR3 length: 13 residues. V lost 0 bases and J lost 9, with 9 bases in between. Written as DNA, the CDR3 is TGTGCCAGCAGTTTAGCCGGACATGTTGAGCAGTTCTTC. It specifies CASSLAGHVEQFF.

This clone appeared a single time. The chain recombines TRBV9 with TRBJ2-3, with TRBD1 matching over 11 bases. Germline assignment: CDR1 SGDLS and CDR2 YYNGEE. J was trimmed by 1 base and V by 2 bases; bases with no gene match: 6. The CDR3 runs to 17 residues. The CDR3: CASSVRGTGGGTDTQYF. DNA for the CDR3: TGTGCCAGCAGCGTGAGAGGGACAGGGGGGGGCACAGATACGCAGTATTTT.

The chain carries TRBV5-1 and TRBJ2-3; TRBD2 matches at 7 bases. The V segment lost 0 bases and the J segment 9 bases; nucleotides outside the gene matches: 10. CDR1 and CDR2 from the germline V gene are SGHRS and YFSETQ. The CDR3 length is 15 residues. The CDR3 coding sequence is TGCGCCAGCAGCTTGGGGGACGTCAGCGGGGACACGCAGTATTTT. This gives the protein CASSLGDVSGDTQYF.

The rearrangement links TRBV25-1 to TRBJ2-7; 11 bases line up with TRBD2. The V and J ends lost 3 bases and 5 bases, in that order; junction bases with no gene match: 12. The CDR3 has 17 residues. CDR1 is MGHDK, CDR2 SYGVNS, per germline. CDR3 residues: CASSELGSGLAGNEQYF. CDR3 nucleotides: TGTGCCAGCAGTGAGTTGGGTTCTGGACTAGCGGGTAACGAGCAGTACTTC.

The chain combines TRBV5-5 with TRBJ2-7, with 11 bases fitting TRBD2. Trimming cost V 3 bases and J 0 bases; bases outside gene matches: 5. CDR1 is SGHKS and CDR2 is YYEKEE in the germline V gene (reference sequence). CDR3 length: 16 amino acids. CDR3 region: CASSSGLAVSSYEQYF. The CDR3 bases are TGTGCCAGCAGCTCGGGACTAGCGGTAAGCTCCTACGAGCAGTACTTC.

V gene TRBV7-9 combines with J gene TRBJ1-4; D is perhaps TRBD1 (5 bases). CDR3 length: 14 amino acids. Per germline, CDR1 SEHNR and CDR2 FQNEAQ (reference sequence). V shed 3 bases and J shed 4 bases, with 9 bases lying between them. The CDR3 nucleotides read TGTGCCAGCAGCTTTAGACAGAATAATGAAAAACTGTTTTTT. It is translated as CASSFRQNNEKLFF.

The chain joins TRBV6-6 to TRBJ2-3, with 7 bases lining up with TRBD1. The CDR3 covers 15 residues. From germline, CDR1 is MNHNY and CDR2 SVGAGI (reference sequence). V was pared by 5 bases and J by 7 bases, with 12 bases of the junction left unmatched. For the CDR3, the DNA is TGTGCCAGCAGTGAGCAGGGGACAGCGTACCATACGCAGTATTTT. Its protein product is CASSEQGTAYHTQYF.

The V call is TRBV7-9, the J call TRBJ1-2; TRBD1 agrees at 7 bases. There are 18 residues in the CDR3. V was pared by 3 bases and J by 8 bases, with 21 bases of the junction left unmatched. CDR1 and CDR2 (germline): SEHNR, FQNEAQ (reference sequence). The CDR3 nucleotides are TGTGCCAGCAGCTTGTTGGGGCCGGACAGGTCATGGGGTGGCGGCTACACCTTC. This encodes CASSLLGPDRSWGGGYTF.

The V and J genes are TRBV7-3 and TRBJ2-3, with 10 bases aligning to TRBD2. The germline gives CDR1 SGHTA, CDR2 FQGTGA. The CDR3 has 18 amino acids. V lost 5 bases, J lost 0 bases, and 11 bases stayed unmatched. In DNA, the CDR3 is TGTGCCAGCAGCCCAAGGGGGAGCGGGAGGGCTAGCACAGATACGCAGTATTTT. This gives the protein CASSPRGSGRASTDTQYF.

This clone was counted only a few times. The J gene is TRBJ2-7, the V gene TRBV5-4; 10 nucleotides align to TRBD1. Looked up from germline, CDR1 is SGHNT and CDR2 is YYREEE (reference sequence). Germline trimming cut 3 bases from V and 4 bases from J; bases unmatched to any gene: 10. The CDR3 has 16 amino acids. The CDR3 reads CASSWGLDRGWYEQYF. The CDR3 nucleotides read TGTGCCAGCAGCTGGGGGTTGGACAGGGGGTGGTACGAGCAGTACTTC. Supplemented by reference TRBV5-4 and TRBJ2-7, the full variable domain reads ETGVTQSPTHLIKTRGQQVTLRCSSQSGHNTVSWYQQALGQGPQFIFQYYREEENGRGNFPPRFSGLQFPNYSSELNVNALELDDSALYLCASSWGLDRGWYEQYFGPGTRLTVT.

The CDR3 DNA reads TGTGCCATCAGTGCAGCGGCAGGGGGCTACGAGCAGTACTTC. Its protein is CAISAAAGGYEQYF. J is TRBJ2-7 and V is TRBV10-3; 7 bases agree with TRBD1. This CDR3 is 14 amino acids long. Germline values: CDR1 ENHRY, CDR2 SYGVKD. J was trimmed by 3 bases and V by 4 bases; bases with no gene match: 6.

The chain joins TRBV5-1 to TRBJ2-7; 7 bases agree with TRBD1. The CDR3 consists of 14 residues. V trimming: 4 bases; J trimming: 2 bases; junction bases outside the gene matches: 6. The germline CDR1 and CDR2 sequences are SGHRS and YFSETQ. The CDR3 coding sequence is TGCGCCAGCAGCCCGGGACAGAGGACCTACGAGCAGTACTTC. Protein product: CASSPGQRTYEQYF.

The chain carries TRBV5-6 and TRBJ1-2; 7 bases agree with TRBD1. The CDR3 is 13 amino acids. Germline V gives CDR1 SGHDT, CDR2 YYEEEE. Trimming removed 3 bases from V and 7 bases from J; junction bases left unmatched: 6. As DNA, the CDR3 is TGTGCCAGCAGCTCCCCCGAGGGGGCTGGCTACACCTTC. Encoded protein: CASSSPEGAGYTF.

The chain links TRBV5-1 to TRBJ1-2, with 10 bases that match TRBD1. Germline V gives CDR1 SGHRS, CDR2 YFSETQ. CDR3 length equals 17 residues. The ends lost 2 bases at V and 6 bases at J; junction bases unmatched: 13. CDR3 sequence (DNA): TGCGCCAGCAGCTTAGGACAGGGGGGGCTCTTACCTCATGGCTACACCTTC. Protein: CASSLGQGGLLPHGYTF.